A single T cell receptor (beta chain) is shown here with its context. The data belong to a study of blood T cells in healthy people across ages. Study at large: Capturing about one barcoded beta molecule per two T cells was achieved by template switching.

The ends were cut back, 5 bases at V and 7 bases at J, with 15 bases in the middle. The CDR3 totals 14 residues. The second PCR ran about 6 to 11 cycles with a sample-barcoded 5' primer and J-beta primers. MiXCR, applied by TCRdb to the 5' RACE reads, yields one record per CDR3 protein. The sample has about 1.4 million distinct CDR3 sequences; almost 60% are singletons. Every donor gave 9 to 10 milliliters of peripheral blood. The sequenced sample consisted of blood. The TCR originated in a young man in good health. The V and J genes are TRBV12-3 or TRBV12-4 and TRBJ1-5; tentative D call: TRBD1 (6 bases). The CDR3, as DNA: TGTGCCAGCAGTACCGCGGGACATACCCAGCCCCAGCATTTT. Encoded protein: CASSTAGHTQPQHF.